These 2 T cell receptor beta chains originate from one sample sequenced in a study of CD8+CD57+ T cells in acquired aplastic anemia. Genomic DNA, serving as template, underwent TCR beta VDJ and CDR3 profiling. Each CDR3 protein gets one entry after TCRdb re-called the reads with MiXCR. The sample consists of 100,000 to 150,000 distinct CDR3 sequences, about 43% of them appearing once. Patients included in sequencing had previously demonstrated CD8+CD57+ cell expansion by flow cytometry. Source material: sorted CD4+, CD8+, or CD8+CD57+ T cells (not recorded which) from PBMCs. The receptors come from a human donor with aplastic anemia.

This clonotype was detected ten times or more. The DNA for the CDR3 is TGTGCCAGCAGCCAAAAAGGGGGGTACTATGGCTACACCTTC. Its translation is CASSQKGGYYGYTF. The chain combines TRBV3-1 with TRBJ1-2, with D possibly matching TRBD1 (6 bases). Germline values: CDR1 LGHDT, CDR2 YNNKEL (reference sequence). The CDR3 consists of 14 residues. Trimming took 2 bases from V and 3 from J, leaving 10 bases between them.

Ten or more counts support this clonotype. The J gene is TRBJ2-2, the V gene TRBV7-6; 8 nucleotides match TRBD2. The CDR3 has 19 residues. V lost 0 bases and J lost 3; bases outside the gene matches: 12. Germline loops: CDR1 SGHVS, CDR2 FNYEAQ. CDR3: CASSLAVGSGGQDTGELFF. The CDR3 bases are TGTGCCAGCAGCTTAGCGGTGGGGAGCGGGGGTCAGGACACCGGGGAGCTGTTTTTT.